This T cell receptor (beta chain) was sequenced in a study of Ad26.COV2.S vaccination and SARS-CoV-2 variants. Comment on this clone: Its antigen is currently unknown.

General study results and limits: Breadth, reportedly substantial, characterized the spike-specific CD8+ and CD4+ T cell responses after vaccination.

Stated treatment: about 20 received Ad26.COV2.S at low or high dose, single or two shots; several received placebo; per-sample allocation not given. The samples date from day 63 after the first vaccine or placebo injection. Some clones are missing from TCRdb's copy, which holds only in-frame ones; the method was immunoSEQ multiplex PCR. The table includes about 350,000 clones, around 86% detected once. Sequencing used peripheral blood, obtained in a trial of Ad26.COV2.S vaccine versus placebo. This TCR was sampled from a person aged 18 to 65 who received the Ad26.COV2.S COVID-19 vaccine or a placebo.

Written as DNA, the CDR3 is TGTGCCAGCAGTTTAATTTCCCATAGGCAGTTCTTC. Protein sequence: CASSLISHRQFF. This rearrangement joins TRBV12-3 or TRBV12-4 to TRBJ2-1; unclear D gene. The CDR3 runs to 12 residues. V lost 2 bases and J lost 12, with 11 bases in between.